These 14 T cell receptor beta chains came from one sample sequenced in a study of post-analysis software for immune sequencing data (dated by TCRdb to between 2015 and 2016). Broader findings and caveats from the paper: Significantly higher frequencies in patients than in controls were found for five or six TRBV segments, including TRBV5-6, TRBV5-1 and TRBV20-1.

The receptor library was made with PCR. Reads for this sample came from an Illumina HiSeq 2500. Unique molecular identifiers were incorporated into TCR beta cDNA libraries to reduce PCR and sequencing biases. The raw public reads went through TCRdb reprocessing: fastp at Q25, MiXCR clone calling, in-frame beta chains kept. Rows merge per CDR3 protein into single entries with the most common DNA and genes. Within this sample are roughly 600,000 distinct CDR3 sequences, with around 44% of them counted one time only. The ten largest clonotypes hold more than 1.5% of the sample. Their recognized antigens are unknown. The sample comprised blood. The receptors here all came from a girl aged 10 to 17 with multiple sclerosis.

This clonotype was found a few times. The chain employs TRBV5-1 and TRBJ2-1; 7 nucleotides agree with TRBD1. The length of the CDR3 is 13 residues. The germline gives CDR1 SGHRS, CDR2 YFSETQ. The ends lost 5 bases at V and 6 bases at J; junction bases unmatched: 5. The CDR3 DNA follows: TGCGCCAGCAGACGGACAGGCGGCAATGAGCAGTTCTTC. Translated: CASRRTGGNEQFF.

This clonotype was observed many times. The chain carries TRBV20-1 and TRBJ2-3; 10 bases match TRBD2. The junction had 6 bases not matched to a gene; V was cut back by 1 base and J by 2 bases. CDR1 and CDR2 (germline): DFQATT, SNEGSKA (reference sequence). CDR3 length equals 16 residues. CDR3 sequence: CSARGELAGNTDTQYF. CDR3 bases: TGCAGTGCTAGAGGGGAACTAGCGGGGAACACAGATACGCAGTATTTT.

The V gene is TRBV12-3 or TRBV12-4, the J gene TRBJ2-7, with TRBD1 matching over 8 bases. V lost 2 bases to trimming and J lost 1 base; unmatched junction nucleotides: 7. This CDR3 has 16 amino acids. CDR3: CASSLQGANPSYEQYF. Written as DNA, the CDR3 is TGTGCCAGCAGTTTACAGGGGGCTAACCCTTCCTACGAGCAGTACTTC.

There are a few counts of this clonotype. This chain uses TRBV5-1 with TRBJ2-7; TRBD1 agrees at 8 bases. Trimming took 1 base from V and 2 from J; bases not matched to a gene: 8. The CDR3 has 16 amino acids. CDR1 is SGHRS, CDR2 YFSETQ, per germline. CDR3 region: CASSLLSGGETYEQYF. CDR3 in DNA: TGCGCCAGCAGCTTGTTGTCAGGGGGCGAAACCTACGAGCAGTACTTC.

The chain carries TRBV10-3 and TRBJ2-5; D not certain. The CDR3 extends over 14 amino acids. Germline CDR1 ENHRY, CDR2 SYGVKD. Trimming removed 2 bases from V and 5 bases from J, with 12 bases in between. The CDR3 coding sequence is TGTGCCATCAGTGAGCCGAAGGGTTCGGAGACCCAGTACTTC. This sequence encodes CAISEPKGSETQYF.

The rearrangement joins TRBV12-3 or TRBV12-4 to TRBJ2-3, with D tentatively TRBD1 (6 bases). Trimming removed 5 bases from V and 6 bases from J, with 18 bases in between. There are 15 residues in the CDR3. The CDR3 nucleotides read TGTGCCAGCAGTGGCAGGGGCCGCTTAAGGGATACGCAGTATTTT. Its protein product is CASSGRGRLRDTQYF.

This chain links TRBV10-3 with TRBJ2-7, with a tentative D call TRBD1 (8 bases). V lost 4 bases, J lost 6 bases, and 16 bases lay in between. CDR1 is ENHRY and CDR2 is SYGVKD in the germline V gene. The CDR3 extends over 14 amino acids. CDR3 region: CAISADREGIEQYF. CDR3 bases: TGTGCCATCAGTGCGGACAGGGAGGGTATCGAGCAGTACTTC.

V is TRBV12-3 or TRBV12-4 and J is TRBJ2-1; TRBD2 aligns across 11 bases. The CDR3 totals 15 residues. The junction had 6 bases not matched to a gene; V was cut back by 7 bases and J by 4 bases. The CDR3 spells CASKPSGRSYNEQFF. CDR3 in DNA: TGTGCCAGCAAACCTAGCGGGAGGTCTTACAATGAGCAGTTCTTC.

There are a few counts of this clonotype. The chain has TRBV12-3 or TRBV12-4 and TRBJ1-2, with a tentative D call TRBD1 (5 bases). This CDR3 is 14 amino acids long. V was pared by 1 base and J by 6 bases, with 12 bases between. CDR3 sequence reads: CASSLGGGMDGYTF. In nucleotides, the CDR3 is TGTGCCAGCAGTTTAGGGGGCGGGATGGATGGCTACACCTTC.

The gene calls are TRBV7-6 and TRBJ2-5, with D possibly TRBD2 on 5 matching bases. CDR3 length: 12 amino acids. The V and J ends lost 5 bases and 5 bases respectively, with 9 bases between them. CDR1 is SGHVS, CDR2 FNYEAQ, per germline. This CDR3 reads CASSGTGETQYF. The CDR3 DNA reads as TGTGCCAGCAGCGGCACGGGGGAGACCCAGTACTTC.

This clonotype was counted a few times. The chain joins TRBV29-1 to TRBJ2-3, with 13 bases matching TRBD2. V was clipped by 4 bases and J by 4 bases; unmatched bases: 5. Germline lookup yields CDR1 SQVTM and CDR2 ANQGSEA. The CDR3 runs to 15 residues. In DNA, the CDR3 is TGCAGCGTTGGCCTACTAGCGGGAGGGGCAGATACGCAGTATTTT. Translated, it gives CSVGLLAGGADTQYF.

This clonotype was counted only a few times. The rearrangement links TRBV12-3 or TRBV12-4 to TRBJ2-5; D ambiguous. This CDR3 spans 14 amino acids. The V end lost 3 bases, the J end lost 5 bases, and 13 bases lay between the germline ends. In DNA, the CDR3 is TGTGCCAGCAGTTTCCCCTCGGGCCCCGAGACCCAGTACTTC. This gives the protein CASSFPSGPETQYF.

This clonotype was seen a single time. J is TRBJ2-2 and V is TRBV9; 7 positions match TRBD2. V lost 3 bases, J lost 8 bases, and 13 bases stayed unmatched. CDR3 length: 16 residues. Germline CDR1 and CDR2: SGDLS and YYNGEE. CDR3 amino acids: CASSANNRLAKGELFF. The DNA of the CDR3 is TGTGCCAGCAGCGCAAACAACCGACTAGCTAAAGGGGAGCTGTTTTTT.

This sequence joins TRBV20-1 and TRBJ1-1; D may be TRBD1 (5 bases). This CDR3 spans 15 amino acids. Germline values: CDR1 DFQATT, CDR2 SNEGSKA (reference sequence). The germline V and J ends were trimmed by 3 bases and 2 bases, with 16 bases remaining between them. The CDR3 coding sequence is TGCAGTGCTAGTAGGCAGGGTAGCATAAACACTGAAGCTTTCTTT. The encoded protein is CSASRQGSINTEAFF.